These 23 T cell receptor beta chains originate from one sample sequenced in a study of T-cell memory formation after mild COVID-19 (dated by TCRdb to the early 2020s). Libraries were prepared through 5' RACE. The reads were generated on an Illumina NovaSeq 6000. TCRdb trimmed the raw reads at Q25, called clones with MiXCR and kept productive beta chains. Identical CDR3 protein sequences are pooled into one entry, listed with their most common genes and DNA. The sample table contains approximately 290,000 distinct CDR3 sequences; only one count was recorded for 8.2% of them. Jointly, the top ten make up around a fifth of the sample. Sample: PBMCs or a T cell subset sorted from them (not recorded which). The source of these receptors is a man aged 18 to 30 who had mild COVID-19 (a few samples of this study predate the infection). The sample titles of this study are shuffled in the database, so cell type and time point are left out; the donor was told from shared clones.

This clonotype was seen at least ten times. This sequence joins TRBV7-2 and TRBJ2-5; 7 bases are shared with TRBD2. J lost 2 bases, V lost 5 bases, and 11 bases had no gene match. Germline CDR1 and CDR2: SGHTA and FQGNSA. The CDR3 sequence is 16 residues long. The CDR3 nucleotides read TGTGCCAGCAGCCCGACGATTCGACTAGCACAAGAGACCCAGTACTTC. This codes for CASSPTIRLAQETQYF.

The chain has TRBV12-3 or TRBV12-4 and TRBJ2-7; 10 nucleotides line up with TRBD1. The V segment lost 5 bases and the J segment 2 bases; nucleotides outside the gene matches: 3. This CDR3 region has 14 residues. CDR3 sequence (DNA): TGTGCCAGCAGTATCGGACAGGGGGCCTACGAGCAGTACGTC. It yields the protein CASSIGQGAYEQYV.

The CDR3 DNA sequence: TGTGCCAGCAGCCTCCCCGGTACAGGGTACATGAACACTGAAGCTTTCTTT. It codes for CASSLPGTGYMNTEAFF. V is TRBV5-6 and J is TRBJ1-1, with D possibly being TRBD1 (6 bases). The germline CDR1 and CDR2 sequences are SGHDT and YYEEEE. Trimming pared 4 bases from V and 0 bases from J, leaving 19 bases between. The CDR3 runs 17 residues.

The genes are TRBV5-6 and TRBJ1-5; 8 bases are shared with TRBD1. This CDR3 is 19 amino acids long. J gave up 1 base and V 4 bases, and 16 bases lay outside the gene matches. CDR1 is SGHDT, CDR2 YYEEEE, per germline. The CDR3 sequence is CASSVYRDRNEWSNQPQHF. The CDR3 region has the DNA TGTGCCAGCAGCGTTTACCGGGACAGGAACGAGTGGAGCAATCAGCCCCAGCATTTT.

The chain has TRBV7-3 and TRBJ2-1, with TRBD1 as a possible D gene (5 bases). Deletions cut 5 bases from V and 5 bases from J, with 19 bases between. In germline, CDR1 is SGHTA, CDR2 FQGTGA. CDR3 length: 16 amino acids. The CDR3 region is CASSPTSRVVDNEQFF. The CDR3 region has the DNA TGTGCCAGCAGCCCTACGAGCAGGGTGGTGGACAATGAGCAGTTCTTC.

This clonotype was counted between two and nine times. In DNA form, the CDR3 reads TGTGCCAGTACTGAGGGGGCGAACACCGGGGAGCTGTTTTTT. Protein: CASTEGANTGELFF. The chain uses TRBV5-5 and TRBJ2-2, with D tentatively TRBD1 (6 bases). Between the trimmed V and J ends, which lost 8 bases and 0 bases, there was a span of 11 bases. In germline, CDR1 is SGHKS, CDR2 YYEKEE (reference sequence). The CDR3 contains 14 residues.

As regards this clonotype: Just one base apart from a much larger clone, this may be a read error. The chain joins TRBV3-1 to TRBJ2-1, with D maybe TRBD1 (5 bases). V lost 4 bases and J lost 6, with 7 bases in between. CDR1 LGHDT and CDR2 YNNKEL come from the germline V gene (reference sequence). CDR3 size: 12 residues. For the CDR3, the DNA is TGTGCCAGCAGCCCCAGGGCCAATGAGCAGTTCTTC. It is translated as CASSPRANEQFF.

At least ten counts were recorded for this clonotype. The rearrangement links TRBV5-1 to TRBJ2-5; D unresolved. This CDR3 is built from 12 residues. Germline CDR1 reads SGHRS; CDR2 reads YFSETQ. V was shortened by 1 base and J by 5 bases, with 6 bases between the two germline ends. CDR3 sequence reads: CASSLYTETQYF. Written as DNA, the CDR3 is TGCGCCAGCAGCTTGTATACGGAGACCCAGTACTTC.

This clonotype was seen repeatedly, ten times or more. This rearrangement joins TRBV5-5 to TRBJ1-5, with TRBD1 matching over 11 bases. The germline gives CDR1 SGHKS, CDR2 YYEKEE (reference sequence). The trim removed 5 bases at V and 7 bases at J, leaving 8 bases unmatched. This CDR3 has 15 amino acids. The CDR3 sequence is CASRSDRGPGQPQHF. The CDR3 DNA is TGTGCCAGCAGGTCGGACAGGGGGCCGGGGCAGCCCCAGCATTTT.

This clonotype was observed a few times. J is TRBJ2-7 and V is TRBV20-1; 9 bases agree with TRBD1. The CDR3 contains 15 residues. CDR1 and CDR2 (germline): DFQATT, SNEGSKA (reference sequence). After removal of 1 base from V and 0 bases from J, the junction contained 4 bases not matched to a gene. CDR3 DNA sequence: TGCAGTGCTAGAGCTGGGACAGGGACCTCCTACGAGCAGTACTTC. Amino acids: CSARAGTGTSYEQYF.

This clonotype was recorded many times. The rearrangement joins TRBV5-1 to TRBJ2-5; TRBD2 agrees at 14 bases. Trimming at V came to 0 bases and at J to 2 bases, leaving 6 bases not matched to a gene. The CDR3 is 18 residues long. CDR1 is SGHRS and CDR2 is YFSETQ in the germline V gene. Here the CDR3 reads CASSLVGTSGGQQETQYF. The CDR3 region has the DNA TGCGCCAGCAGCTTGGTCGGGACTAGCGGGGGACAACAAGAGACCCAGTACTTC.

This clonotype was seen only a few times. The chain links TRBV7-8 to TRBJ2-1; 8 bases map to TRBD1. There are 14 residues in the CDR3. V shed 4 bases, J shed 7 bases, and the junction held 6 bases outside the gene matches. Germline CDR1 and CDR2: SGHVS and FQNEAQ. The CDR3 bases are TGTGCCAGCAGCTCCTGGACAGGGATTAATGAGCAGTTCTTC. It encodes CASSSWTGINEQFF. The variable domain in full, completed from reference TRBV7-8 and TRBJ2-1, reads GAGVSQSPRYKVAKRGQDVALRCDPISGHVSLFWYQQALGQGPEFLTYFQNEAQLDKSGLPSDRFFAERPEGSVSTLKIQRTQQEDSAVYLCASSSWTGINEQFFGPGTRLTVL.

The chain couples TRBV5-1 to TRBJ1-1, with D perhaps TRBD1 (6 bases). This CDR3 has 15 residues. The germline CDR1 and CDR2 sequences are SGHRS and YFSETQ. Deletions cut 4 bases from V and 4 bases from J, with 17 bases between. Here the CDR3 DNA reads TGCGCCAGCAGCGGGACGGGACACGAAAGCACTGAAGCTTTCTTT. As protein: CASSGTGHESTEAFF.

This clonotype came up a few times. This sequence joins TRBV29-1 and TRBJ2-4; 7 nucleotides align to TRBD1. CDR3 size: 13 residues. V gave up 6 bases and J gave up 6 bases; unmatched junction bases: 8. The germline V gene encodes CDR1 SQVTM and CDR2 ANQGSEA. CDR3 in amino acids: CSVMTGSGNIQYF. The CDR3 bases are TGCAGCGTCATGACAGGGTCAGGAAACATTCAGTACTTC.

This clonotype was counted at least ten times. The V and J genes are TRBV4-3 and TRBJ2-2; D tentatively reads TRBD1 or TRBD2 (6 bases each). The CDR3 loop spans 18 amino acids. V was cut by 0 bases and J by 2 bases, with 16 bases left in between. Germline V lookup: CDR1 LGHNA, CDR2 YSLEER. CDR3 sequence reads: CASSQEPPGGINTGELFF. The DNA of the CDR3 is TGCGCCAGCAGCCAAGAACCCCCCGGGGGCATAAACACCGGGGAGCTGTTTTTT.

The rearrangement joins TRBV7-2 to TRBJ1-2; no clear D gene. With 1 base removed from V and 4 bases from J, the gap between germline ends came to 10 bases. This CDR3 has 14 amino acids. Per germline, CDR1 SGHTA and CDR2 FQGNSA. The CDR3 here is CASSLDAAGYGYTF. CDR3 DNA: TGTGCCAGCAGCTTAGATGCCGCGGGCTATGGCTACACCTTC.

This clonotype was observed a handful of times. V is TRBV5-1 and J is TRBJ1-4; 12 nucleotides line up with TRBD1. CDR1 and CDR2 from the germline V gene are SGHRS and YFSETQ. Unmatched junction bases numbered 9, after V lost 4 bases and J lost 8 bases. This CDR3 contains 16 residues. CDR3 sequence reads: CASSLGTGGVGEKLFF. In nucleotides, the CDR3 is TGCGCCAGCAGCCTCGGGACAGGGGGCGTTGGAGAAAAACTGTTTTTT.

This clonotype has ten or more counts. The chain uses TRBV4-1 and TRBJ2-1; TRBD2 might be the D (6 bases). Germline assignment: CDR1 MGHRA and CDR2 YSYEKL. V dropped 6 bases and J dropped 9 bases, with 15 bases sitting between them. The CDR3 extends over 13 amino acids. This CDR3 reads CASRMTRSSEQFF. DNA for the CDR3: TGCGCCAGCAGGATGACTAGAAGTAGTGAGCAGTTCTTC.

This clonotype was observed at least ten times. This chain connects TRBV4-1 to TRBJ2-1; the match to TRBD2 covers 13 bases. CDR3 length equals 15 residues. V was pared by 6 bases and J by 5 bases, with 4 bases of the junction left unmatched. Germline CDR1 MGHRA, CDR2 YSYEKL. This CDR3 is CASRSGLAGNNEQFF. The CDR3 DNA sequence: TGCGCCAGCAGATCGGGACTAGCGGGGAACAATGAGCAGTTCTTC.

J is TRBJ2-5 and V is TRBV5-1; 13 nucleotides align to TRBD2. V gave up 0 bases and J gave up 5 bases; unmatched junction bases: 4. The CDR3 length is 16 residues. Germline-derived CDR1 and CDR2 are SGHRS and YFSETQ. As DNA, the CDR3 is TGCGCCAGCAGCTTGGGGACTAGCGGGGGATCGGAGACCCAGTACTTC. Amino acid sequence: CASSLGTSGGSETQYF.

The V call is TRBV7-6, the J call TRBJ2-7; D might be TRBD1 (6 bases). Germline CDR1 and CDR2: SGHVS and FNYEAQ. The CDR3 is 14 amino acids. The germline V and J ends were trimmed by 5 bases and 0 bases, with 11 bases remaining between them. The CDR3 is CASSPGQSSYEQYF. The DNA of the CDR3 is TGTGCCAGCAGCCCCGGACAGAGCTCCTACGAGCAGTACTTC.

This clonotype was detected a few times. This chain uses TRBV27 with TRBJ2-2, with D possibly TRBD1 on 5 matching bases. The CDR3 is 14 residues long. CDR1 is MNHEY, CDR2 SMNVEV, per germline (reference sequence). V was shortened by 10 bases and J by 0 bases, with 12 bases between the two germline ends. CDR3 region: CATTRGTNTGELFF. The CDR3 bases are TGTGCCACCACAAGGGGAACGAACACCGGGGAGCTGTTTTTT.

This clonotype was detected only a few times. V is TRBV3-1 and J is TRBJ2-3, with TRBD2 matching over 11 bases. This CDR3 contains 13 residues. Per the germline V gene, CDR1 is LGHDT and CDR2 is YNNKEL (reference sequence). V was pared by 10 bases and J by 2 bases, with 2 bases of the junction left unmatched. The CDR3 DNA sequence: TGTGCCACTAGCGGGGGGAACACAGATACGCAGTATTTT. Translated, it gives CATSGGNTDTQYF.